Here is one T cell receptor (beta chain) with its context. This entry comes from a study of shared T cell receptors in the human thymus. After removal of 1 base from V and 2 bases from J, the junction contained 7 bases not matched to a gene. The CDR3 contains 17 residues. CDR1 is LNHDA, CDR2 SQIVND, per germline (reference sequence). Assay used: immunoSEQ multiplex PCR; TCRdb lists only in-frame clones, some missing. This sample yields roughly 710,000 clones, of which 75% to 90% are seen a single time; about 0.0098% belongs to the top ten. The data were also submitted as part of a second study, on human thymus T cells. Turning to that study: It looked as if thymic and blood repertoires used V and J genes in a biased way.

The chain links TRBV19 to TRBJ2-1; 8 bases align to TRBD2. Sequencing input: thymocytes. This receptor was identified in a girl less than two years old with a congenital heart defect. The CDR3 spells CASSIVVVAGTYNEQFF. CDR3 sequence (DNA): TGTGCCAGTAGTATAGTAGTGGTAGCGGGGACCTACAATGAGCAGTTCTTC.